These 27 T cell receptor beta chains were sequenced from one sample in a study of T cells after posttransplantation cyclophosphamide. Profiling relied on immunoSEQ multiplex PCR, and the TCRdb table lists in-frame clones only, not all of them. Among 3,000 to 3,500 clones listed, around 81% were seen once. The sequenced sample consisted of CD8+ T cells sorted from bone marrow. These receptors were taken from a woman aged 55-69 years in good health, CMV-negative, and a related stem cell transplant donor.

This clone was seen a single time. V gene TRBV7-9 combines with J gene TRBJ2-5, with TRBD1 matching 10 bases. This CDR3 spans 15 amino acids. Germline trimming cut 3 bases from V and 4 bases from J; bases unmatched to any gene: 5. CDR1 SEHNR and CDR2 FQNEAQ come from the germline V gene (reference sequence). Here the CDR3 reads CASSLGQGLPETQYF. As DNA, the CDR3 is TGTGCCAGCAGCTTGGGACAGGGGTTGCCAGAGACCCAGTACTTC.

The CDR3 coding sequence is TGCGCCAGCAGCCAAGAGCCTTCTCGGGGGGCTCTCACAGATACGCAGTATTTT. Translated: CASSQEPSRGALTDTQYF. V and J are TRBV4-3 and TRBJ2-3; the D gene is possibly TRBD2 (7 bases). CDR3 length equals 18 residues. Per the germline V gene, CDR1 is LGHNA and CDR2 is YSLEER. Trimming removed 0 bases from V and 2 bases from J, with 18 bases in between.

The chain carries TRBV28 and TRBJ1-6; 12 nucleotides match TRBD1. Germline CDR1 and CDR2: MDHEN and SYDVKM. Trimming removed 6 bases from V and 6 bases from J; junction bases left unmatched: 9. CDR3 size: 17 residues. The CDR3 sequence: CASSRIGTGGRNSPLHF. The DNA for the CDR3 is TGTGCCAGCAGCAGGATCGGGACAGGGGGCCGTAATTCACCCCTCCACTTT.

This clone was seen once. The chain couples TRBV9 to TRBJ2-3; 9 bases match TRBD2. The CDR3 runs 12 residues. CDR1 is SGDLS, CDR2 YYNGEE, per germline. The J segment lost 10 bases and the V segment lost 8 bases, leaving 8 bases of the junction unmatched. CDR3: CARTLAGESQYF. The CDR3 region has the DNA TGTGCCAGAACCTTAGCGGGGGAGTCGCAGTATTTT.

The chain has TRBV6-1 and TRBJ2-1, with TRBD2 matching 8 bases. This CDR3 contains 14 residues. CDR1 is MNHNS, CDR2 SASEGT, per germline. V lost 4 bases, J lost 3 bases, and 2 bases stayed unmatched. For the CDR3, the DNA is TGTGCCAGCAGTGTCAGCGGGGGCTACAATGAGCAGTTCTTC. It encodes CASSVSGGYNEQFF.

The CDR3 region is CASSQVFGQPQHF. CDR3 coding DNA: TGCGCCAGCAGCCAAGTTTTCGGGCAGCCCCAGCATTTT. This rearrangement joins TRBV4-1 to TRBJ1-5; D gene uncertain. Deletions cut 1 base from V and 7 bases from J, with 8 bases between. The CDR3 contains 13 residues. Germline V lookup: CDR1 MGHRA, CDR2 YSYEKL.

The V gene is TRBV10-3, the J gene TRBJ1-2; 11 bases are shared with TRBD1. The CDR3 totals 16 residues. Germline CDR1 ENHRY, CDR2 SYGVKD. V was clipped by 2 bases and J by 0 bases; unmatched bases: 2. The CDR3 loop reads CAISEEGQGANYGYTF. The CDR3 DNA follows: TGTGCCATCAGTGAGGAGGGACAGGGGGCTAACTATGGCTACACCTTC.

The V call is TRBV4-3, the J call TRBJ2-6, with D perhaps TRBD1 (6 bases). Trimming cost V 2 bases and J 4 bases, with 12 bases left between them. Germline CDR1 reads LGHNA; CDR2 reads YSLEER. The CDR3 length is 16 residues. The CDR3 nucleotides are TGCGCCAGCAGCCAACAAACAGGGACCGGGGCCAACGTCCTGACTTTC. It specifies CASSQQTGTGANVLTF.

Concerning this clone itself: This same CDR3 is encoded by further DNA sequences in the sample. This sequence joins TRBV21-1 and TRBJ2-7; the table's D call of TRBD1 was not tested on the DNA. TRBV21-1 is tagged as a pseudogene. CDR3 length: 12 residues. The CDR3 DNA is TGTGCCAGCACCCCGGGACAGGCGTGGCAGTACTTC. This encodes CASTPGQAWQYF.

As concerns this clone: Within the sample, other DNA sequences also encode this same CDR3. This CDR3 is CASSAGPYNSPLHF. CDR3 DNA: TGTGCCAGCAGCGCAGGCCCCTATAATTCACCCCTCCACTTT. The V and J genes are TRBV9 and TRBJ1-6; D remains unclear. CDR1 and CDR2 from the germline V gene are SGDLS and YYNGEE. With 3 bases removed from V and 2 bases from J, the gap between germline ends came to 6 bases. CDR3 length: 14 amino acids.

CDR3 in amino acids: CASSGTGSNTGELFF. The CDR3 nucleotides read TGTGCCAGCAGTGGGACAGGGTCGAACACCGGGGAGCTGTTTTTT. This sequence joins TRBV9 and TRBJ2-2, with 9 bases lining up with TRBD1. Germline trimming cut 5 bases from V and 0 bases from J; bases unmatched to any gene: 2. The V gene's germline CDR1 is SGDLS and CDR2 YYNGEE. The CDR3 loop spans 15 amino acids.

The CDR3 DNA reads TGTGCCAGCAGTTTATTTGGCCGGGGGATCGAGCAGTACTTC. This gives the protein CASSLFGRGIEQYF. The chain employs TRBV28 and TRBJ2-7, with D tentatively TRBD2 (6 bases). The germline V gene has CDR1 MDHEN and CDR2 SYDVKM. Trimming stripped 1 base from V and 6 bases from J, with 13 bases between. The CDR3 sequence is 14 residues long.

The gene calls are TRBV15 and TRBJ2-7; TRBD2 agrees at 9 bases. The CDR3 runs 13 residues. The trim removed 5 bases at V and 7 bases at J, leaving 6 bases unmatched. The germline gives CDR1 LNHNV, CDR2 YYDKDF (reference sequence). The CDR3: CATSFLLAGEQYF. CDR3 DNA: TGTGCCACCAGCTTCCTTCTAGCGGGAGAGCAGTACTTC.

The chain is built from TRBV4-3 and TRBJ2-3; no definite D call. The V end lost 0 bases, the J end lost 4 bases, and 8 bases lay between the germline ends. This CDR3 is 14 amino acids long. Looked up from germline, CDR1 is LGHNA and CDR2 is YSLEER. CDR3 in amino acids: CASSQDHGSDTQYF. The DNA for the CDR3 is TGCGCCAGCAGCCAAGATCACGGGTCAGATACGCAGTATTTT.

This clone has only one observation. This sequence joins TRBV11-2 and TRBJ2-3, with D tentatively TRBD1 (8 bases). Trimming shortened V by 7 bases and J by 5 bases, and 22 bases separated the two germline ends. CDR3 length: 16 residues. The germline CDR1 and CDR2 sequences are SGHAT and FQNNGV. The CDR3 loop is CASTNLRTGREDTQYF. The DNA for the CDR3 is TGTGCCAGCACCAACTTGAGGACAGGGAGGGAAGATACGCAGTATTTT. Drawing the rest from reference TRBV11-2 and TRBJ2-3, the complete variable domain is EAGVAQSPRYKIIEKRQSVAFWCNPISGHATLYWYQQILGQGPKLLIQFQNNGVVDDSQLPKDRFSAERLKGVDSTLKIQPAKLEDSAVYLCASTNLRTGREDTQYFGPGTRLTVL.

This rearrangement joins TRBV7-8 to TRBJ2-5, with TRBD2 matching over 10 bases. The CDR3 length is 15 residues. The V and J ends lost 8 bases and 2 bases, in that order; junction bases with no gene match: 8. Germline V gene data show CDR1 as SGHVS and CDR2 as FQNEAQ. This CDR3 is CASRASGRGQETQYF. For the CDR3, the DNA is TGTGCCAGCCGGGCTAGCGGGAGAGGGCAAGAGACCCAGTACTTC.

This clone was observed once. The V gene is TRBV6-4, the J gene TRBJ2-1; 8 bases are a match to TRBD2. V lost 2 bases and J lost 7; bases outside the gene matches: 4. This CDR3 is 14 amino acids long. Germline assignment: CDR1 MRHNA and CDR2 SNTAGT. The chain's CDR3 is CASSDMAGGNEQFF. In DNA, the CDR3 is TGTGCCAGCAGTGACATGGCGGGAGGAAATGAGCAGTTCTTC.

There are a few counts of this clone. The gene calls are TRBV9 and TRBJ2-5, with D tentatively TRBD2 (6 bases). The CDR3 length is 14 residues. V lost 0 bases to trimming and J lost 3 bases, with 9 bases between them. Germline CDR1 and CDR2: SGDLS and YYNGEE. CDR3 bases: TGTGCCAGCAGCGTAGCGGCTAGCGAAGAGACCCAGTACTTC. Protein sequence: CASSVAASEETQYF. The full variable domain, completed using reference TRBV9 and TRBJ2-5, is DSGVTQTPKHLITATGQRVTLRCSPRSGDLSVYWYQQSLDQGLQFLIQYYNGEERAKGNILERFSAQQFPDLHSELNLSSLELGDSALYFCASSVAASEETQYFGPGTRLLVL.

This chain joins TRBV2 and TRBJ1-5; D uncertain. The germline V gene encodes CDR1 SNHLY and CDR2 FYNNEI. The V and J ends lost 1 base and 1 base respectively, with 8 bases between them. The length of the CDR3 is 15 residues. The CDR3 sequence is CASSEVPGSNQPQHF. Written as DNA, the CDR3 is TGTGCCAGCAGTGAAGTGCCGGGGAGCAATCAGCCCCAGCATTTT.

CDR3 sequence reads: CACDTWIGGVDTGELFF. DNA for the CDR3: TGTGCCTGTGACACATGGATAGGAGGCGTCGACACCGGGGAGCTGTTTTTT. The chain employs TRBV30 and TRBJ2-2, with D tentatively TRBD2 (5 bases). There are 17 residues in the CDR3. Germline lookup yields CDR1 GTSNPN and CDR2 SVGIG (reference sequence). The germline V and J ends were trimmed by 6 bases and 3 bases, with 23 bases remaining between them.

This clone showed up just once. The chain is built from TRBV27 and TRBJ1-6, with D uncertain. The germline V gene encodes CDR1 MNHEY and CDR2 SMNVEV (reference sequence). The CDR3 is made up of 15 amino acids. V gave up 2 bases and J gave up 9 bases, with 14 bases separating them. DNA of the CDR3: TGTGCCAGCAGTTTAGTGGGAGAGGGCTCTTCACCCCTCCACTTT. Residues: CASSLVGEGSSPLHF.

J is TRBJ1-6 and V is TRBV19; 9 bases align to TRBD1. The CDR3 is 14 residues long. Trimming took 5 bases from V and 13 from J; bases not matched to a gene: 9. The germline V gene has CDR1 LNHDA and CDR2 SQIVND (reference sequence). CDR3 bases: TGTGCCAGTAGTGGCACAGGGGGCTTACGCCCCCTCCACTTT. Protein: CASSGTGGLRPLHF. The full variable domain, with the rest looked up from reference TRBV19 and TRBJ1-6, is DGGITQSPKYLFRKEGQNVTLSCEQNLNHDAMYWYRQDPGQGLRLIYYSQIVNDFQKGDIAEGYSVSREKKESFPLTVTSAQKNPTAFYLCASSGTGGLRPLHFGNGTRLTVT.

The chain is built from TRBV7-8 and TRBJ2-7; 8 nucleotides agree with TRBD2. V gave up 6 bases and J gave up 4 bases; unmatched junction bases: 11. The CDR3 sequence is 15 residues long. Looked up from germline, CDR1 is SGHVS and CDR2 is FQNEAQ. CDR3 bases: TGTGCCAGCAGGGCTGGACTAGCTGGTTTTTACGAGCAGTACTTC. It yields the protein CASRAGLAGFYEQYF.

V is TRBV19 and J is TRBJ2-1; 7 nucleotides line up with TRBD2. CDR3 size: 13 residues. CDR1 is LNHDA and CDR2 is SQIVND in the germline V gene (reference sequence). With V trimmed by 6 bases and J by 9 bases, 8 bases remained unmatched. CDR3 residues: CASSRGVGSEQFF. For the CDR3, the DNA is TGTGCCAGTAGCCGGGGGGTTGGTTCTGAGCAGTTCTTC. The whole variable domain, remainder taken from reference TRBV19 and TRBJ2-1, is DGGITQSPKYLFRKEGQNVTLSCEQNLNHDAMYWYRQDPGQGLRLIYYSQIVNDFQKGDIAEGYSVSREKKESFPLTVTSAQKNPTAFYLCASSRGVGSEQFFGPGTRLTVL.

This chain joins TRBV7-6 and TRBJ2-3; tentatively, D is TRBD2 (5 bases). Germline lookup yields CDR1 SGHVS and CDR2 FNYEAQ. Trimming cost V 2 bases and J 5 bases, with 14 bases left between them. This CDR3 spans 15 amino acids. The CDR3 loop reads CASSLNPDSVDTQYF. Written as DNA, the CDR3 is TGTGCCAGCAGCTTAAATCCTGATAGCGTAGATACGCAGTATTTT. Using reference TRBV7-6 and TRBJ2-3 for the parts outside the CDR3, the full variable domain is GAGVSQSPRYKVTKRGQDVALRCDPISGHVSLYWYRQALGQGPEFLTYFNYEAQQDKSGLPNDRFSAERPEGSISTLTIQRTEQRDSAMYRCASSLNPDSVDTQYFGPGTRLTVL.

The CDR3 region is CASNQMLDTQYF. CDR3 sequence (DNA): TGTGCCAGTAACCAGATGTTAGATACGCAGTATTTT. The chain employs TRBV6-1 and TRBJ2-3; no clear D. This CDR3 region has 12 residues. V was clipped by 9 bases and J by 5 bases, with 12 bases between them. Looked up from germline, CDR1 is MNHNS and CDR2 is SASEGT.

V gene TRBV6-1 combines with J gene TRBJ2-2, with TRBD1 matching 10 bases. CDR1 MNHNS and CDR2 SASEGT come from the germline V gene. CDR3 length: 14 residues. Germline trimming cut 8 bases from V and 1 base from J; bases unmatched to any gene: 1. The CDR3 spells CASGTGENTGELFF. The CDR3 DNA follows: TGTGCCAGCGGGACAGGGGAGAACACCGGGGAGCTGTTTTTT.